The present T cell receptor (beta chain) was sequenced within a study of blood T cell repertoires in COVID-19. At the level of the study: Donors in the United States, Italy and Spain gave samples during acute or convalescent COVID-19. Nucleic acid was either cDNA or gDNA, and it came from T cells, B-cell-depleted T cells, or PBMCs.

As handled by the study authors: Reference gene primer amplification gave nucleated cell count estimates. Generated by immunoSEQ multiplex PCR, the TCRdb table keeps only in-frame clones and is missing some. V, J and clone size were drawn from that table, and D and trimming were deduced from the DNA. The sample records under 300,000 clones, around 85% being singletons. The CDR3 runs to 15 residues. V shed 2 bases and J 7 bases; nucleotides not matched to a gene: 6. Germline CDR1 MDHEN, CDR2 SYDVKM. Sequenced sample: peripheral blood. The source of this sequence is an elderly woman with acute or convalescent COVID-19. The chain couples TRBV28 to TRBJ2-5; 11 positions match TRBD1. Written as DNA, the CDR3 is TGTGCCAGCAGTTTAGCTAGGGGGACAGGGGGGACCCAGTACTTC. Translating it yields CASSLARGTGGTQYF.